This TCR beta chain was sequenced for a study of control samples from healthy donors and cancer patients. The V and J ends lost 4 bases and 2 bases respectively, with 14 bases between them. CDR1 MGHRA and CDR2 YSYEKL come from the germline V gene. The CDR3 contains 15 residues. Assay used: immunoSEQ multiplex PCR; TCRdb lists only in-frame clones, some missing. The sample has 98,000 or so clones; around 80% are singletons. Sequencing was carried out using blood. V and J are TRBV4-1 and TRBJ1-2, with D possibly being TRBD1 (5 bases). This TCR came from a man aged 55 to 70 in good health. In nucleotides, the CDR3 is TGCGCCAGCAGCCCCGCCGCAGGGACCAACTATGGCTACACCTTC. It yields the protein CASSPAAGTNYGYTF.